The clone carrying this T cell receptor (beta chain) was counted many times. Its target is not known. V gave up 2 bases and J gave up 4 bases, with 10 bases separating them. Per germline, CDR1 SGHNT and CDR2 YYREEE (reference sequence). CDR3 length equals 14 residues. These data belong to a study of T cell repertoires in cytomegalovirus infection. The study's findings and limits: Identification of carriers of CMV plus the relevant HLA was achieved through cumulative public TCR beta family frequency. HLA-C-restricted CMV-specific TCR beta clonotypes prevailed in the ex vivo response.

From the reads, TCRdb called clonotypes with MiXCR, one entry per CDR3 protein. The table shows approximately 160,000 distinct CDR3 sequences, with roughly 17% occurring only once. This chain uses TRBV5-4 with TRBJ2-1, with D perhaps assigned TRBD1 or TRBD2 (5 bases each). This clonotype originated in a human donor in good health (CMV status not recorded). Some clones in this sample may be carry-over from other donors' samples. The sample was CD8+ T cells from PBMCs. The CDR3 DNA is TGTGCCAGCAGCTTCGGGGACGGTTACAATGAGCAGTTCTTC. The encoded protein is CASSFGDGYNEQFF.